Below are 25 T cell receptor beta chains sequenced from a single sample in a study of human T cells and chemical hapten exposure. TCRdb passed the RACE reads through MiXCR, listing each CDR3 protein once. The repertoire holds around 330,000 distinct CDR3 sequences, with approximately 5% as singletons. Time point specified: pre-sensitization, week 0. Described treatment: therapeutic diphenylcyclopropenone sensitization with weekly scalp DPC. This specimen was whole blood, taken in connection with sensitization to the hapten diphenylcyclopropenone (DPC). These receptors originate from a woman between 18 and 29 years old with alopecia areata. Some clones in this sample may be carry-over from other donors' samples.

The chain links TRBV4-3 to TRBJ2-4; no definite D call. With 1 base removed from V and 0 bases from J, the gap between germline ends came to 10 bases. The CDR3 loop spans 16 amino acids. Germline loops: CDR1 LGHNA, CDR2 YSLEER. The CDR3 reads CASSQVLNLAKNIQYF. CDR3 sequence (DNA): TGCGCCAGCAGCCAAGTGTTAAATTTAGCCAAAAACATTCAGTACTTC.

This clonotype was seen repeatedly, ten times or more. The V call is TRBV23-1, the J call TRBJ2-7; TRBD2 matches 7 bases. TRBV23-1 is an ORF; its function is uncertain. With V trimmed by 4 bases and J by 7 bases, 7 bases remained unmatched. The CDR3 totals 13 residues. CDR3 amino acids: CASSLGHGGEQYF. CDR3 in DNA: TGCGCCAGCAGTCTAGGACACGGGGGGGAGCAGTACTTC.

This clonotype turned up a few times. The chain employs TRBV6-2 or TRBV6-3 and TRBJ2-3; maybe TRBD1 (5 bases). The CDR3 runs to 14 residues. The V gene lost 5 bases and the J gene lost 5 bases, with 14 bases spanning the gap. CDR1 is MNHEY and CDR2 is SVGEGT in the germline V gene. This CDR3 reads CASSGRALEDTQYF. Written as DNA, the CDR3 is TGTGCCAGCAGTGGCAGGGCCCTCGAAGATACGCAGTATTTT.

This clonotype was observed at least ten times. V usage is TRBV7-9 and J usage is TRBJ1-6; 9 nucleotides agree with TRBD1. The ends lost 0 bases at V and 7 bases at J; junction bases unmatched: 7. Germline loops: CDR1 SEHNR, CDR2 FQNEAQ (reference sequence). The CDR3 is made up of 17 amino acids. This CDR3 is CASSLADWDRDNSPLHF. In DNA form, the CDR3 reads TGTGCCAGCAGCTTAGCCGACTGGGACAGGGACAATTCACCCCTCCACTTT.

This clonotype showed up just a few times. The CDR3: CASSLGRSPLLAGANVLTF. For the CDR3, the DNA is TGTGCCAGCAGCTTAGGTCGGAGCCCTTTGTTGGCTGGGGCCAACGTCCTGACTTTC. J is TRBJ2-6 and V is TRBV7-8; unclear D gene. Trimming removed 1 base at V and 2 bases at J, with 18 bases between. CDR1 is SGHVS and CDR2 is FQNEAQ in the germline V gene. The CDR3 has 19 amino acids.

This clonotype has at least ten counts. V is TRBV6-5 and J is TRBJ1-1, with D uncertain. Germline V lookup: CDR1 MNHEY, CDR2 SVGAGI. The CDR3 has 14 amino acids. V was pared by 2 bases and J by 3 bases, with 10 bases between. The CDR3 loop is CASSYGQVDTEAFF. The CDR3, as DNA: TGTGCCAGCAGTTACGGCCAGGTAGACACTGAAGCTTTCTTT.

This clonotype was observed at least ten times. The CDR3 loop is CASSPGQDWNQPQHF. The CDR3 DNA sequence: TGTGCCAGCAGCCCAGGACAGGATTGGAATCAGCCCCAGCATTTT. The chain carries TRBV12-3 or TRBV12-4 and TRBJ1-5; TRBD1 agrees at 7 bases. With V trimmed by 6 bases and J by 4 bases, 9 bases remained unmatched. This CDR3 contains 15 residues.

This clonotype was detected ten times or more. V is TRBV18 and J is TRBJ1-2; D ambiguous. Looked up from germline, CDR1 is KGHSH and CDR2 is LQKENI. V was trimmed by 5 bases and J by 8 bases, leaving 15 bases between them. CDR3 length: 13 residues. This CDR3 reads CASSFIGQEGYTF. The CDR3 DNA follows: TGTGCCAGCTCATTTATTGGCCAAGAGGGCTACACCTTC.

The J gene is TRBJ2-3, the V gene TRBV6-6, with 11 positions matching TRBD2. Losses at the gene ends were 5 bases for V and 5 bases for J; bases not matched to a gene: 9. The CDR3 extends over 16 amino acids. Germline CDR1 MNHNY, CDR2 SVGAGI (reference sequence). DNA of the CDR3: TGTGCCAGCAGTGAAACTAGCGGGGGTTTCAGAGATACGCAGTATTTT. This gives the protein CASSETSGGFRDTQYF.

This clonotype was detected a few times. The chain employs TRBV5-1 and TRBJ2-3; TRBD1 might be the D (5 bases). The CDR3 sequence is 15 residues long. Germline assignment: CDR1 SGHRS and CDR2 YFSETQ. The ends were cut back, 0 bases at V and 2 bases at J, with 10 bases in the middle. The CDR3 loop is CASSLEGHNTDTQYF. The CDR3 DNA sequence: TGCGCCAGCAGCTTGGAAGGACATAACACAGATACGCAGTATTTT.

The V call is TRBV3-1, the J call TRBJ2-2, with D maybe TRBD1 (5 bases). Deletions cut 4 bases from V and 3 bases from J, with 18 bases between. CDR3 length: 17 residues. Germline CDR1 LGHDT, CDR2 YNNKEL (reference sequence). The CDR3 DNA is TGTGCCAGCAGCCCCCTTGGACACGATAGGGACACCGGGGAGCTGTTTTTT. The encoded protein is CASSPLGHDRDTGELFF. Based on the CDR3 plus reference TRBV3-1 and TRBJ2-2, the full variable domain is DTAVSQTPKYLVTQMGNDKSIKCEQNLGHDTMYWYKQDSKKFLKIMFSYNNKELIINETVPNRFSPKSPDKAHLNLHINSLELGDSAVYFCASSPLGHDRDTGELFFGEGSRLTVL.

Ten or more counts support this clonotype. The V call is TRBV7-2, the J call TRBJ2-3, with D perhaps being TRBD1 or TRBD2 (5 bases each). The CDR3 length is 14 residues. Trimming took 2 bases from V and 2 from J, leaving 8 bases between them. Looked up from germline, CDR1 is SGHTA and CDR2 is FQGNSA. The DNA of the CDR3 is TGTGCCAGCAGCTTATCCGGGACCACAGATACGCAGTATTTT. Translating it yields CASSLSGTTDTQYF. Combining the CDR3 with reference TRBV7-2 and TRBJ2-3 gives the whole variable domain GAGVSQSPSNKVTEKGKDVELRCDPISGHTALYWYRQSLGQGLEFLIYFQGNSAPDKSGLPSDRFSAERTGGSVSTLTIQRTQQEDSAVYLCASSLSGTTDTQYFGPGTRLTVL.

This clonotype was counted many times. V gene TRBV6-2 or TRBV6-3 combines with J gene TRBJ1-1, with 7 bases aligning to TRBD1. The V gene's germline CDR1 is MNHEY and CDR2 SVGEGT. The CDR3 consists of 15 residues. With V trimmed by 4 bases and J by 0 bases, 5 bases remained unmatched. In DNA form, the CDR3 reads TGTGCCAGCAGTTGGACGGGGACAGTGAACACTGAAGCTTTCTTT. It is translated as CASSWTGTVNTEAFF.

This clonotype has only a few counts. The chain couples TRBV9 to TRBJ2-2; possibly TRBD2 for D (7 bases). Per the germline V gene, CDR1 is SGDLS and CDR2 is YYNGEE. The CDR3 extends over 15 amino acids. V lost 2 bases and J 8 bases, leaving 16 bases between the germline ends. This chain's CDR3 is CASSVLGGPKGELFF. In nucleotides, the CDR3 is TGTGCCAGCAGCGTTTTGGGGGGGCCCAAAGGGGAGCTGTTTTTT.

This clonotype was counted ten times or more. The chain has TRBV5-6 and TRBJ1-2; TRBD1 might be the D (6 bases). This CDR3 has 15 residues. The V gene lost 3 bases and the J gene lost 0 bases, with 12 bases spanning the gap. Per germline, CDR1 SGHDT and CDR2 YYEEEE. The CDR3 loop is CASSSGQIANYGYTF. In DNA, the CDR3 is TGTGCCAGCAGCTCAGGACAGATTGCTAACTATGGCTACACCTTC. Together with reference TRBV5-6 and TRBJ1-2, the CDR3 gives the full variable domain: DAGVTQSPTHLIKTRGQQVTLRCSPKSGHDTVSWYQQALGQGPQFIFQYYEEEERQRGNFPDRFSGHQFPNYSSELNVNALLLGDSALYLCASSSGQIANYGYTFGSGTRLTVV.

This clonotype was counted ten times or more. This chain links TRBV21-1 with TRBJ2-1; the table's D call, TRBD2, was not checked against the DNA. TRBV21-1 is a known pseudogene. This CDR3 has 14 residues. The CDR3 region is CASSKIQEGNEQFF. The CDR3 DNA reads as TGTGCCAGCAGCAAAATCCAGGAGGGGAATGAGCAGTTCTTC.

This clonotype was observed at least ten times. V is TRBV6-5 and J is TRBJ2-3; the match to TRBD2 covers 10 bases. The CDR3 loop spans 15 amino acids. V shed 6 bases, J shed 4 bases, and the junction held 7 bases outside the gene matches. Germline V gene lookup returns CDR1 MNHEY and CDR2 SVGAGI. The CDR3 here is CASSRTSGLPDTQYF. CDR3 in DNA: TGTGCCAGCAGCCGGACTAGCGGCTTACCAGATACGCAGTATTTT.

The CDR3 region has the DNA TGTGCCGGGCGAGGATTGGACACTGAAGCTTTCTTT. It translates to CAGRGLDTEAFF. The chain carries TRBV10-3 and TRBJ1-1; D unresolved. V was pared by 11 bases and J by 3 bases, with 13 bases between. This CDR3 contains 12 residues. Germline V lookup: CDR1 ENHRY, CDR2 SYGVKD.

The chain carries TRBV20-1 and TRBJ2-3, with 8 bases identical to TRBD2. The germline V gene encodes CDR1 DFQATT and CDR2 SNEGSKA (reference sequence). This CDR3 is built from 14 residues. Trimming took 8 bases from V and 1 from J; bases not matched to a gene: 8. The CDR3 loop reads CSHVRGGGTDTQYF. The CDR3 coding sequence is TGCAGTCACGTACGGGGGGGAGGCACAGATACGCAGTATTTT.

There are a few counts of this clonotype. The rearrangement joins TRBV4-1 to TRBJ2-5, with a weak D call TRBD2 (5 bases). The CDR3 has 15 residues. Trimming shortened V by 4 bases and J by 0 bases, and 12 bases separated the two germline ends. Looked up from germline, CDR1 is MGHRA and CDR2 is YSYEKL. CDR3 in DNA: TGCGCCAGCAGCCTATTAATCGGGAACCAAGAGACCCAGTACTTC. Protein: CASSLLIGNQETQYF.

This clonotype showed up just a few times. V usage is TRBV10-3 and J usage is TRBJ1-5; 9 nucleotides line up with TRBD1. Germline V gene sequence: CDR1 ENHRY, CDR2 SYGVKD. The junction had 5 bases not matched to a gene; V was cut back by 10 bases and J by 4 bases. The CDR3 is 13 amino acids. This CDR3 reads CASGQGLNQPQHF. The CDR3 DNA is TGTGCCAGCGGACAGGGGTTGAATCAGCCCCAGCATTTT.

This clonotype showed up just a few times. Written as DNA, the CDR3 is TGCGCCAGCAGCCAAGGGGCGGGTCCGCGGAATTCACCCCTCCACTTT. This gives the protein CASSQGAGPRNSPLHF. The J gene is TRBJ1-6, the V gene TRBV4-1; D gene unclear. CDR3 size: 16 residues. The germline V gene has CDR1 MGHRA and CDR2 YSYEKL. Between the trimmed V and J ends, which lost 1 base and 7 bases, there was a span of 14 bases.

The V gene is TRBV6-6, the J gene TRBJ2-2; the match to TRBD1 covers 9 bases. Germline CDR1 and CDR2: MNHNY and SVGAGI (reference sequence). The CDR3 runs to 15 residues. V shed 5 bases and J 7 bases; nucleotides not matched to a gene: 8. The CDR3, as DNA: TGTGCCAGCAGTGTCACAGGGGGCGCCGGCGGGGAGCTGTTTTTT. As protein: CASSVTGGAGGELFF.

This clonotype was seen only a few times. The V call is TRBV7-9, the J call TRBJ2-5; D is unresolved. The CDR3 loop spans 14 amino acids. CDR1 is SEHNR and CDR2 is FQNEAQ in the germline V gene (reference sequence). The germline V and J ends were trimmed by 6 bases and 2 bases, with 13 bases remaining between them. CDR3 nucleotides: TGTGCCAGCAGTTCCCATCTCAGACAAGAGACCCAGTACTTC. The encoded protein is CASSSHLRQETQYF.

The chain carries TRBV4-2 and TRBJ1-6; D perhaps matches TRBD1 (5 bases). Trimming removed 0 bases from V and 5 bases from J, with 8 bases in between. Germline CDR1 is LGHNA and CDR2 is YNFKEQ. The CDR3 covers 15 residues. As DNA, the CDR3 is TGTGCCAGCAGCCAAGATAGACAGAATAATTCACCCCTCCACTTT. It codes for CASSQDRQNNSPLHF.